These T cell receptor beta chains were read from a single sample in a study of shared clonotypes between healthy human individuals. Generated by immunoSEQ multiplex PCR, the TCRdb table keeps only in-frame clones and is missing some. This sample has about 670,000 clones, with approximately 79% found just once. The sequencing sample was made of memory CD4+ T cells sorted from blood. The receptors stem from a woman aged 25 to 39 in good health. The CDR3 runs from the conserved cysteine through the conserved F or W. D genes are given only for firm matches. Not every row has a clone size; where given, it reads once, few, many or a size class.

V: TRBV6-5; J: TRBJ2-2; length: 16; D: .; size: .; CDR3: CASSSAGGEDTGELFF; DNA: TGTGCCAGCAGTTCCGCCGGCGGGGAGGACACCGGGGAGCTGTTTTTT
V: TRBV18; J: TRBJ2-2; length: 12; D: .; size: .; CDR3: CASSPLSAELFF; DNA: TGTGCCAGCTCACCGCTTTCTGCGGAGCTGTTTTTT
V: TRBV28; J: TRBJ1-2; length: 16; D: .; size: .; CDR3: CASRGGDTRSLRGYTF; DNA: TGTGCCAGCAGGGGGGGGGACACGCGCTCCCTGCGGGGCTACACCTTC
V: TRBV5-1; J: TRBJ1-4; length: 15; D: .; size: .; CDR3: CASSLAQGRNEKLFF; DNA: TGCGCCAGCAGCTTGGCTCAGGGCAGAAATGAAAAACTGTTTTTT
V: TRBV21-1; J: TRBJ2-3; length: 18; D: .; size: .; CDR3: CASSPHLARTGPTDTQYF; DNA: TGTGCCAGCAGCCCCCATCTGGCCAGGACCGGACCCACAGATACGCAGTATTTT
V: TRBV9; J: TRBJ2-2; length: 15; D: TRBD1; size: .; CDR3: CASSVGDRDTGELFF; DNA: TGTGCCAGCAGCGTTGGGGACAGGGACACCGGGGAGCTGTTTTTT
V: TRBV5-1; J: TRBJ1-1; length: 15; D: TRBD1; size: .; CDR3: CASSPWTGHNTEAFF; DNA: TGCGCCAGCAGCCCATGGACAGGTCATAACACTGAAGCTTTCTTT
V: TRBV6-5; J: TRBJ2-7; length: 13; D: .; size: .; CDR3: CAAGRGQSYEQYF; DNA: TGTGCCGCCGGGCGAGGACAGTCCTACGAGCAGTACTTC
V: TRBV7-8; J: TRBJ1-5; length: 14; D: .; size: few; CDR3: CASSFSDFGQPQHF; DNA: TGTGCCAGCAGCTTCTCGGACTTTGGTCAGCCCCAGCATTTT
V: TRBV5-5; J: TRBJ1-4; length: 16; D: .; size: .; CDR3: CASSRGVTATNEKLFF; DNA: TGTGCCAGCAGCAGAGGTGTTACCGCAACTAATGAAAAACTGTTTTTT
V: TRBV28; J: TRBJ2-7; length: 14; D: TRBD1; size: .; CDR3: CASSQQGVHYEQYF; DNA: TGTGCCAGCAGCCAACAGGGGGTACACTACGAGCAGTACTTC
V: TRBV6-5; J: TRBJ2-5; length: 15; D: .; size: .; CDR3: CASSYDAGLQETQYF; DNA: TGTGCCAGCAGTTACGACGCGGGACTCCAAGAGACCCAGTACTTC
V: TRBV28; J: TRBJ1-5; length: 18; D: .; size: .; CDR3: CASSMGLGGNWGNQPQHF; DNA: TGTGCCAGCAGTATGGGCCTGGGGGGCAATTGGGGCAATCAGCCCCAGCATTTT
V: TRBV4-1; J: TRBJ2-7; length: 16; D: .; size: .; CDR3: CASSQDTQASSHEQYF; DNA: TGCGCCAGCAGCCAAGATACGCAGGCAAGTTCCCACGAGCAGTACTTC
V: TRBV19; J: TRBJ2-1; length: 11; D: .; size: .; CDR3: CASSIRNEQFF; DNA: TGTGCCAGTAGTATCAGGAATGAGCAGTTCTTC
V: TRBV4-1; J: TRBJ2-2; length: 16; D: TRBD2; size: once; CDR3: CASSPLADLNTGELFF; DNA: TGCGCCAGCAGCCCACTAGCGGACCTGAACACCGGGGAGCTGTTTTTT
V: TRBV9; J: TRBJ2-7; length: 14; D: TRBD2; size: .; CDR3: CASSVLAGAGEQYF; DNA: TGTGCCAGCAGCGTCCTAGCGGGAGCGGGTGAGCAGTACTTC
V: TRBV11-3; J: TRBJ2-1; length: 15; D: TRBD2; size: .; CDR3: CASSSRAGETAEQFF; DNA: TGTGCCAGCAGCTCCCGTGCGGGGGAGACGGCTGAGCAGTTCTTC